Included here is one T cell receptor (beta chain) sequence, with context. What it binds is not known. The length of the CDR3 is 15 residues. V lost 2 bases, J lost 4 bases, and 7 bases stayed unmatched. Germline assignment: CDR1 MNHEY and CDR2 SMNVEV (reference sequence). The entry originates in a study of cytomegalovirus exposure and HLA in healthy donors. Study-wide context: The approximately 670 first-cohort repertoires and the 95 to 150 validation repertoires shared the same platform, a later analysis reported. Study-wide results and caveats: In the 120 or so validation repertoires, around 95% of cluster scores exceeded 0, per a later analysis. The study listed about 150 cytomegalovirus-associated TCR beta chains. For cytomegalovirus status, the classifier reportedly gave diagnoses with high specificity and sensitivity.

Libraries were prepared by immunoSEQ multiplex PCR; TCRdb keeps only in-frame clonotypes and omits some of them. Here the sample spans 150,000 to 200,000 clones, 84% being singletons. The V gene is TRBV27, the J gene TRBJ1-2, with TRBD1 matching over 7 bases. The TCR comes from a man aged 18 to 29 in good health and CMV-seropositive. Sequencing was done on a sample of PBMCs. DNA of the CDR3: TGTGCCAGCAGTTTAAGGGCAGGGGGTACCTATGGCTACACCTTC. This translates into CASSLRAGGTYGYTF.